A single sample is the source of the 24 T cell receptor beta chains below, sequenced in a study of T-cell memory formation after mild COVID-19. TCRdb redid the calling of the 5' RACE reads with MiXCR, one entry per CDR3 protein. The sample records roughly 50,000 distinct CDR3 sequences, 9% to 15% being singletons. Specimen: PBMCs or a T cell subset sorted from them (not recorded which). Source of these receptors: a man aged 18 to 29 who had mild COVID-19 (a few samples of this study predate the infection). Cell type and time point are not known.

At least ten counts were recorded for this clonotype. The chain couples TRBV19 to TRBJ2-2; perhaps TRBD2 as D (5 bases). V lost 9 bases and J 3 bases, leaving 8 bases between the germline ends. The germline V gene encodes CDR1 LNHDA and CDR2 SQIVND (reference sequence). This CDR3 is 12 amino acids long. CDR3 protein: CASPGDTGELFF. Written as DNA, the CDR3 is TGTGCCAGCCCCGGGGACACCGGGGAGCTGTTTTTT.

This clonotype was recorded a few times. J is TRBJ1-2 and V is TRBV5-1; no reliable D call. The ends were cut back, 4 bases at V and 4 bases at J, with 11 bases in the middle. In germline, CDR1 is SGHRS, CDR2 YFSETQ. The CDR3 is 13 residues long. The CDR3 region has the DNA TGCGCCAGCAGCGCGGACGAGGGCTATGGCTACACCTTC. Translating gives CASSADEGYGYTF.

This clonotype has more than one count but fewer than ten. The rearrangement links TRBV10-2 to TRBJ2-5, with 12 positions matching TRBD2. CDR1 WSHSY and CDR2 SAAADI come from the germline V gene. V shed 8 bases and J 5 bases; nucleotides not matched to a gene: 6. The CDR3 has 14 residues. As DNA, the CDR3 is TGCGCCAGCGGATCCGGGACTAGCGGGGAGACCCAGTACTTC. Its protein is CASGSGTSGETQYF.

This clonotype was seen only a few times. The gene calls are TRBV20-1 and TRBJ2-3; TRBD2 matches at 13 bases. The V gene end was trimmed by 6 bases and the J gene end by 3 bases; junction bases not matched to a gene: 3. This CDR3 contains 14 residues. Germline lookup yields CDR1 DFQATT and CDR2 SNEGSKA (reference sequence). The CDR3, as DNA: TGCAGTGCGGGACTAGCGGGGATGACAGATACGCAGTATTTT. Translation gives CSAGLAGMTDTQYF.

This clonotype was seen ten or more times. The chain employs TRBV12-3 or TRBV12-4 and TRBJ1-1, with D possibly matching TRBD1 (5 bases). The ends were cut back, 5 bases at V and 4 bases at J, with 17 bases in the middle. The length of the CDR3 is 15 residues. DNA for the CDR3: TGTGCCAGCAGTGCCCAGCCGCAGGGACGCACTGAAGCTTTCTTT. This gives the protein CASSAQPQGRTEAFF.

This clonotype occurred many times. V and J are TRBV5-1 and TRBJ2-1; the D gene is possibly TRBD2 (5 bases). The germline V and J ends were trimmed by 4 bases and 6 bases, with 20 bases remaining between them. CDR1 and CDR2 (germline): SGHRS, YFSETQ. This CDR3 comprises 16 residues. The chain's CDR3 is CASSPSRGRSPNEQFF. Here the CDR3 DNA reads TGCGCCAGCAGCCCAAGTCGGGGAAGGTCCCCCAATGAGCAGTTCTTC.

The chain carries TRBV29-1 and TRBJ2-3, with TRBD2 matching 10 bases. The CDR3 consists of 15 residues. After removal of 3 bases from V and 1 base from J, the junction contained 4 bases not matched to a gene. Germline V lookup: CDR1 SQVTM, CDR2 ANQGSEA. CDR3 sequence (DNA): TGCAGCGTTGACTGGCTAGCGGGGGGCACAGATACGCAGTATTTT. It codes for CSVDWLAGGTDTQYF.

This sequence joins TRBV29-1 and TRBJ1-1; D remains ambiguous. Per germline, CDR1 SQVTM and CDR2 ANQGSEA. Trimming stripped 2 bases from V and 4 bases from J, with 5 bases between. The CDR3 consists of 11 residues. The CDR3 sequence: CSVEWGTEAFF. CDR3 bases: TGCAGCGTTGAATGGGGCACTGAAGCTTTCTTT.

This clonotype was seen only once. The V gene is TRBV6-6, the J gene TRBJ2-7; D is unclear. The CDR3 is 16 residues long. Germline CDR1 reads MNHNY; CDR2 reads SVGAGI (reference sequence). Trimming took 8 bases from V and 1 from J, leaving 21 bases between them. As DNA, the CDR3 is TGTGCCAGCGCTCCGGACGGCAGTCTCAGATCCTACGAGCAGTACGTC. Translated, it gives CASAPDGSLRSYEQYV.

There are many counts of this clonotype. The V gene is TRBV5-4, the J gene TRBJ2-7; unclear D gene. Germline CDR1 is SGHNT and CDR2 is YYREEE (reference sequence). V lost 0 bases, J lost 6 bases, and 10 bases lay in between. The CDR3 has 13 residues. DNA for the CDR3: TGTGCCAGCAGCTTGGAACACGCGAGCGAGCAGTACTTC. It specifies CASSLEHASEQYF.

A few counts support this clonotype. DNA of the CDR3: TGTGCCAGCTCACCACTGAACAGGGAAGCCGAGCAGTACTTC. Translated, it gives CASSPLNREAEQYF. The chain is built from TRBV18 and TRBJ2-7, with D perhaps TRBD1 (6 bases). The V gene's germline CDR1 is KGHSH and CDR2 LQKENI. This CDR3 spans 14 amino acids. V lost 1 base, J lost 6 bases, and 13 bases lay in between. The full variable domain, rest sourced from reference TRBV18 and TRBJ2-7, is NAGVMQNPRHLVRRRGQEARLRCSPMKGHSHVYWYRQLPEEGLKFMVYLQKENIIDESGMPKERFSAEFPKEGPSILRIQQVVRGDSAAYFCASSPLNREAEQYFGPGTRLTVT.

The rearrangement joins TRBV5-1 to TRBJ1-6, with 9 bases identical to TRBD1. Looked up from germline, CDR1 is SGHRS and CDR2 is YFSETQ. This CDR3 has 16 residues. Losses at the gene ends were 4 bases for V and 9 bases for J; bases not matched to a gene: 11. CDR3 DNA: TGCGCCAGCAGCCTCCGGCCAACAGGGGGCGTTTCACCCCTCCACTTT. Translating gives CASSLRPTGGVSPLHF.

This clonotype was seen ten or more times. V gene TRBV7-3 combines with J gene TRBJ2-5; D unclear. Trimming left V 9 bases short and J 3 bases short, with 14 bases between. The germline V gene encodes CDR1 SGHTA and CDR2 FQGTGA. The CDR3 extends over 13 amino acids. The CDR3 nucleotides read TGTGCCAGAGCGCGACCCCCCGAAGAGACCCAGTACTTC. Its protein product is CARARPPEETQYF.

In its sample, this clonotype was seen a few times. The CDR3 region is CASSLVVQETQYF. In nucleotides, the CDR3 is TGCGCCAGCAGCTTGGTCGTCCAAGAGACCCAGTACTTC. The rearrangement joins TRBV5-1 to TRBJ2-5, with D unclear. Trimming cost V 0 bases and J 1 base, with 4 bases left between them. Germline V gives CDR1 SGHRS, CDR2 YFSETQ. This CDR3 has 13 amino acids. The entire variable domain, with the rest obtained from reference TRBV5-1 and TRBJ2-5, is as follows: KAGVTQTPRYLIKTRGQQVTLSCSPISGHRSVSWYQQTPGQGLQFLFEYFSETQRNKGNFPGRFSGRQFSNSRSEMNVSTLELGDSALYLCASSLVVQETQYFGPGTRLLVL.

This chain uses TRBV12-3 or TRBV12-4 with TRBJ1-6; D unclear. The CDR3 runs 15 residues. Trimming took 7 bases from V and 9 from J, leaving 19 bases between them. CDR3 protein: CASTLSGGSGSPLHF. The CDR3 bases are TGTGCCAGCACCCTTTCGGGAGGTTCGGGTTCACCCCTCCACTTT.

This clonotype was observed a handful of times. J is TRBJ2-3 and V is TRBV5-4; a weak D match, TRBD2 (6 bases). The ends were cut back, 0 bases at V and 1 base at J, with 12 bases in the middle. The V gene's germline CDR1 is SGHNT and CDR2 YYREEE (reference sequence). This CDR3 has 16 amino acids. CDR3 nucleotides: TGTGCCAGCAGCTTGGCGGTAGCGGAGCGCACAGATACGCAGTATTTT. Its translation: CASSLAVAERTDTQYF.

The chain joins TRBV3-1 to TRBJ1-3; 8 positions match TRBD1. Germline V gene data show CDR1 as LGHDT and CDR2 as YNNKEL (reference sequence). This CDR3 has 14 amino acids. Trimming at V came to 4 bases and at J to 3 bases, leaving 2 bases not matched to a gene. The CDR3: CASSPTGGGNTIYF. CDR3 nucleotide sequence: TGTGCCAGCAGCCCCACAGGGGGTGGAAACACCATATATTTT.

In its sample, this clonotype was seen once. The chain joins TRBV12-3 or TRBV12-4 to TRBJ1-2; a possible D gene is TRBD1 (5 bases). V was shortened by 7 bases and J by 5 bases, with 17 bases between the two germline ends. This CDR3 comprises 14 residues. DNA for the CDR3: TGTGCCAGCACCCCCTGGCAGGGAGCGTATGGCTACACCTTC. Translating it yields CASTPWQGAYGYTF.

This clonotype was counted between two and nine times. The chain couples TRBV6-5 to TRBJ2-1, with D possibly TRBD2 on 5 matching bases. This CDR3 is built from 15 residues. The V gene lost 5 bases and the J gene lost 2 bases, with 13 bases spanning the gap. CDR1 and CDR2 from the germline V gene are MNHEY and SVGAGI. The CDR3 bases are TGTGCCAGCAGTACCACGGGGTGGACCTACAATGAGCAGTTCTTC. The encoded protein is CASSTTGWTYNEQFF.

V usage is TRBV10-2 and J usage is TRBJ1-3, with 7 positions matching TRBD1. The J segment lost 2 bases and the V segment lost 7 bases, leaving 2 bases of the junction unmatched. CDR3 size: 13 residues. The V gene's germline CDR1 is WSHSY and CDR2 SAAADI. CDR3 DNA sequence: TGCGCCAGCACTGACAGGGCTGGAAACACCATATATTTT. This sequence encodes CASTDRAGNTIYF.

This clonotype was detected only a few times. V and J are TRBV4-1 and TRBJ2-1, with D possibly being TRBD1 or TRBD2 (5 bases each). Germline CDR1 MGHRA, CDR2 YSYEKL. Trimming took 1 base from V and 4 from J, leaving 20 bases between them. This CDR3 region has 18 residues. CDR3 nucleotides: TGCGCCAGCAGCCAAGTGTGGGGCGGCAGGGAGACTTACAATGAGCAGTTCTTC. This sequence encodes CASSQVWGGRETYNEQFF.

V and J are TRBV2 and TRBJ2-7; a possible D gene is TRBD1 (5 bases). This CDR3 is built from 12 residues. V was pared by 6 bases and J by 2 bases, with 8 bases between. Germline CDR1 is SNHLY and CDR2 is FYNNEI. CDR3 in DNA: TGTGCCAGCAGCGACAGCCCCTACGAGCAGTACTTC. Translating gives CASSDSPYEQYF.

The chain recombines TRBV24-1 with TRBJ2-5; tentatively, D is TRBD1 or TRBD2 (5 bases each). V lost 7 bases, J lost 5 bases, and 10 bases lay in between. CDR1 is KGHDR, CDR2 SFDVKD, per germline. The CDR3 consists of 12 residues. In DNA, the CDR3 is TGTGCCACCAGGGGACCGTTGGAGACCCAGTACTTC. As protein: CATRGPLETQYF.

Only one count was recorded for this clonotype. This chain uses TRBV14 with TRBJ1-1; a weak D match, TRBD1 (5 bases). The germline gives CDR1 SGHDN, CDR2 FVKESK. The CDR3 loop spans 15 amino acids. The V and J ends lost 2 bases and 3 bases respectively, with 13 bases between them. CDR3: CASSQQGFAHTEAFF. CDR3 nucleotides: TGTGCCAGCAGCCAACAGGGTTTCGCGCACACTGAAGCTTTCTTT.